What follows are 13 T cell receptor beta chains derived from one specimen sequenced in a study of CD8 T cells in Susac syndrome. With random hexamers, 0.5 to 1 ug RNA was reverse transcribed. TCRdb re-derived calls from the immunoSEQ multiplex PCR reads in MiXCR, one entry per CDR3 protein. The top ten hold 0.18% of the sample, which has about 300,000 distinct CDR3 sequences, about nine tenths seen once. Material: CD8+ T cells from PBMCs. These TCRs come from a human donor with multiple sclerosis.

The chain links TRBV7-6 to TRBJ2-3, with a possible D match to TRBD2 (6 bases). V was cut by 5 bases and J by 2 bases, with 17 bases left in between. CDR3 length equals 16 residues. Germline CDR1 and CDR2: SGHVS and FNYEAQ. The CDR3 reads CASSDLDGGSTDTQYF. The CDR3 bases are TGTGCCAGCAGCGACCTGGACGGGGGATCCACAGATACGCAGTATTTT.

This clonotype was counted a few times. The genes are TRBV13 and TRBJ2-1; possible D gene TRBD2, 6 bases. V was cut by 1 base and J by 7 bases, with 11 bases left in between. This CDR3 region has 14 residues. Per germline, CDR1 PRHDT and CDR2 FYEKMQ (reference sequence). CDR3 protein: CASSLAVGTNEQFF. CDR3 nucleotide sequence: TGTGCCAGCAGCTTAGCGGTTGGGACTAATGAGCAGTTCTTC. Variable domain in full (rest from reference TRBV13 and TRBJ2-1): AAGVIQSPRHLIKEKRETATLKCYPIPRHDTVYWYQQGPGQDPQFLISFYEKMQSDKGSIPDRFSAQQFSDYHSELNMSSLELGDSALYFCASSLAVGTNEQFFGPGTRLTVL.

This clonotype has a single count. The chain has TRBV7-3 and TRBJ1-2; weak D call: TRBD1 (6 bases). CDR3 length: 14 amino acids. Per germline, CDR1 SGHTA and CDR2 FQGTGA. V lost 6 bases and J 8 bases, leaving 19 bases between the germline ends. The CDR3 is CASSPGGGLEGYTF. DNA of the CDR3: TGTGCCAGCAGTCCCGGAGGGGGGCTTGAGGGCTACACCTTC. Full variable domain (outside the CDR3, taken from reference TRBV7-3 and TRBJ1-2): GAGVSQTPSNKVTEKGKYVELRCDPISGHTALYWYRQSLGQGPEFLIYFQGTGAADDSGLPNDRFFAVRPEGSVSTLKIQRTERGDSAVYLCASSPGGGLEGYTFGSGTRLTVV.

This chain links TRBV15 with TRBJ1-5; a possible D gene is TRBD1 (6 bases). The CDR3 totals 15 residues. In germline, CDR1 is LNHNV, CDR2 YYDKDF (reference sequence). Trimming shortened V by 3 bases and J by 0 bases, and 9 bases separated the two germline ends. The CDR3 bases are TGTGCCACCAGCAGCAACAGGGCTAGCAATCAGCCCCAGCATTTT. Translated, it gives CATSSNRASNQPQHF.

This chain joins TRBV27 and TRBJ2-5; 8 bases map to TRBD2. The V segment lost 3 bases and the J segment 2 bases; nucleotides outside the gene matches: 8. The CDR3 extends over 16 amino acids. CDR1 MNHEY and CDR2 SMNVEV come from the germline V gene (reference sequence). The CDR3 sequence is CASSFSSSGYQETQYF. CDR3 DNA sequence: TGTGCCAGCAGTTTTTCGTCTAGCGGGTATCAAGAGACCCAGTACTTC.

This clonotype has a single count. V gene TRBV6-6 combines with J gene TRBJ2-4; TRBD1 matches 11 bases. Germline V gene sequence: CDR1 MNHNY, CDR2 SVGAGI (reference sequence). The ends lost 7 bases at V and 3 bases at J; junction bases unmatched: 8. The CDR3 is 16 residues long. The CDR3, as DNA: TGTGCCAGCACCACCTGGACAGGGGGCGTCAAAAACATTCAGTACTTC. It yields the protein CASTTWTGGVKNIQYF.

In its sample, this clonotype was seen once. The V gene is TRBV27, the J gene TRBJ2-5; D call uncertain. The V gene lost 7 bases and the J gene lost 2 bases, with 8 bases spanning the gap. Germline values: CDR1 MNHEY, CDR2 SMNVEV (reference sequence). The CDR3 totals 12 residues. CDR3 nucleotide sequence: TGTGCCAGCAAGTCTTTACAAGAGACCCAGTACTTC. Encoded protein: CASKSLQETQYF.

This chain links TRBV29-1 with TRBJ2-3; perhaps TRBD2 as D (6 bases). CDR1 is SQVTM and CDR2 is ANQGSEA in the germline V gene. The CDR3 consists of 12 residues. V was shortened by 8 bases and J by 4 bases, with 13 bases between the two germline ends. The CDR3 protein is CSSNSGADTQYF. In nucleotides, the CDR3 is TGCAGCAGTAACTCGGGGGCAGATACGCAGTATTTT.

The CDR3 is CASSYSGAAGNTQYF. The CDR3 DNA sequence: TGTGCCAGCAGCTATAGTGGGGCTGCGGGAAATACGCAGTATTTT. The chain uses TRBV28 and TRBJ2-3, with D maybe TRBD2 (6 bases). With 6 bases removed from V and 7 bases from J, the gap between germline ends came to 20 bases. Germline CDR1 is MDHEN and CDR2 is SYDVKM. The CDR3 sequence is 15 residues long.

The chain links TRBV19 to TRBJ2-1; TRBD1 might be the D (6 bases). Germline CDR1 reads LNHDA; CDR2 reads SQIVND (reference sequence). The CDR3 totals 15 residues. Trimming stripped 3 bases from V and 5 bases from J, with 14 bases between. CDR3 sequence (DNA): TGTGCCAGTAGTATGTGGCAGGGGTTTCACAATGAGCAGTTCTTC. Amino acid sequence: CASSMWQGFHNEQFF.

In this sample, this clonotype turned up once. The chain combines TRBV20-1 with TRBJ2-1; 10 bases line up with TRBD1. CDR1 and CDR2 from the germline V gene are DFQATT and SNEGSKA (reference sequence). With V trimmed by 6 bases and J by 6 bases, 8 bases remained unmatched. This CDR3 is 14 amino acids long. In DNA, the CDR3 is TGCAGTGCCCTCGGGACAGGGGAGATCAATGAGCAGTTCTTC. It translates to CSALGTGEINEQFF.

The CDR3 is CASSLLPGSYEQYF. The CDR3 region has the DNA TGTGCCAGCAGTTTACTTCCTGGATCCTACGAGCAGTACTTC. The rearrangement links TRBV27 to TRBJ2-7; D ambiguous. The CDR3 runs 14 residues. Trimming took off 2 bases at V and 1 base at J, with 9 bases between the two ends. The V gene's germline CDR1 is MNHEY and CDR2 SMNVEV (reference sequence).

The chain recombines TRBV9 with TRBJ1-5; D remains unclear. Trimming left V 4 bases short and J 7 bases short, with 15 bases between. The CDR3 length is 14 residues. Germline lookup yields CDR1 SGDLS and CDR2 YYNGEE. CDR3 protein: CASSPTLGKQPQHF. In DNA form, the CDR3 reads TGTGCCAGCAGCCCCACCCTTGGTAAGCAGCCCCAGCATTTT.